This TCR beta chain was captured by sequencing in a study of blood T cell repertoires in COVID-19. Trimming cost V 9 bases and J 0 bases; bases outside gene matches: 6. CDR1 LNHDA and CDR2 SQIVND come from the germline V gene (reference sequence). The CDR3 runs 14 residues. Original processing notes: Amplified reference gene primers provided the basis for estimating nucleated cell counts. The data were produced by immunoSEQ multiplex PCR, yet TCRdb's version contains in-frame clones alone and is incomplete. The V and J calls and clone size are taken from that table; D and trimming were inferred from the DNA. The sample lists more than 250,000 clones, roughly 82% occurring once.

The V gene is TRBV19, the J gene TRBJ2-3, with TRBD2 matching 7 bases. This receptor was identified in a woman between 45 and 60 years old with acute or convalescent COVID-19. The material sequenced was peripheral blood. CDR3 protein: CASSGEDSTDTQYF. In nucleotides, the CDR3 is TGTGCCAGCAGCGGGGAGGACAGCACAGATACGCAGTATTTT. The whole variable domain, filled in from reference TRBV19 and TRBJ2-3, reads DGGITQSPKYLFRKEGQNVTLSCEQNLNHDAMYWYRQDPGQGLRLIYYSQIVNDFQKGDIAEGYSVSREKKESFPLTVTSAQKNPTAFYLCASSGEDSTDTQYFGPGTRLTVL.